What follows are 30 T cell receptor beta chains derived from one specimen sequenced in a study of T cell changes during pregnancy in multiple sclerosis. Assay: immunoSEQ multiplex PCR; the TCRdb copy retains only in-frame clones and omits some. The top ten hold under 3% of the sample, which has 75,000 to 85,000 clones, 93% seen once. The material was peripheral blood, obtained in the second trimester of pregnancy. These receptors were obtained from a female donor with multiple sclerosis, enrolled in a pregnancy study.

V is TRBV5-1 and J is TRBJ2-3; 7 nucleotides match TRBD2. The V gene end was trimmed by 2 bases and the J gene end by 4 bases; junction bases not matched to a gene: 4. The CDR3 has 14 residues. Germline-derived CDR1 and CDR2 are SGHRS and YFSETQ. CDR3 loop: CASSFLAAADTQYF. The DNA for the CDR3 is TGCGCCAGCAGCTTCCTAGCGGCCGCAGATACGCAGTATTTT.

The V call is TRBV5-1, the J call TRBJ2-1, with no clear D. Per the germline V gene, CDR1 is SGHRS and CDR2 is YFSETQ. The CDR3 has 13 amino acids. V lost 5 bases and J lost 2, with 8 bases in between. The CDR3, as DNA: TGCGCCAGCAGGGCAGTGGCCTACAATGAGCAGTTCTTC. This encodes CASRAVAYNEQFF.

CDR3 residues: CASSPTGTSNTEAFF. In nucleotides, the CDR3 is TGTGCCAGCAGCCCAACCGGGACAAGTAACACTGAAGCTTTCTTT. V is TRBV7-9 and J is TRBJ1-1; TRBD1 might be the D (6 bases). Germline V gene sequence: CDR1 SEHNR, CDR2 FQNEAQ (reference sequence). The CDR3 has 15 amino acids. The V end lost 5 bases, the J end lost 2 bases, and 15 bases lay between the germline ends.

The chain joins TRBV5-1 to TRBJ2-3; TRBD1 matches 8 bases. Germline CDR1 and CDR2: SGHRS and YFSETQ. V shed 6 bases and J 3 bases; nucleotides not matched to a gene: 12. This CDR3 is built from 16 residues. The CDR3 nucleotides read TGCGCCAGCATGGGCCAAGGACAGGGTTTAACAGATACGCAGTATTTT. It yields the protein CASMGQGQGLTDTQYF.

This rearrangement joins TRBV29-1 to TRBJ1-5, with 10 bases identical to TRBD1. There are 12 residues in the CDR3. Trimming at V came to 4 bases and at J to 7 bases, leaving 1 base not matched to a gene. Germline V gene data show CDR1 as SQVTM and CDR2 as ANQGSEA. The DNA for the CDR3 is TGCAGCGTTGGGGACAGGGGACAGCCCCAGCATTTT. Its protein is CSVGDRGQPQHF.

This clone was detected only once. The V and J genes are TRBV5-4 and TRBJ2-2; D possibly corresponds to TRBD1 (6 bases). CDR1 and CDR2 (germline): SGHNT, YYREEE (reference sequence). The CDR3 extends over 15 amino acids. V lost 4 bases and J lost 5, with 15 bases in between. The CDR3 DNA sequence: TGTGCCAGCAGCCGGGGACATTCTAATACCGGGGAGCTGTTTTTT. It codes for CASSRGHSNTGELFF.

This clone was seen a single time. The V call is TRBV2, the J call TRBJ2-7; 7 nucleotides line up with TRBD1. Trimming at V came to 4 bases and at J to 1 base, leaving 4 bases not matched to a gene. The CDR3 covers 14 residues. The germline gives CDR1 SNHLY, CDR2 FYNNEI. The CDR3, as DNA: TGTGCCAGCAGTGGGGACAGAGCATCCTACGAGCAGTACTTC. The encoded protein is CASSGDRASYEQYF. Using reference TRBV2 and TRBJ2-7 for the parts outside the CDR3, the full variable domain is EPEVTQTPSHQVTQMGQEVILRCVPISNHLYFYWYRQILGQKVEFLVSFYNNEISEKSEIFDDQFSVERPDGSNFTLKIRSTKLEDSAMYFCASSGDRASYEQYFGPGTRLTVT.

The V call is TRBV11-2, the J call TRBJ2-1, with TRBD2 identical over 11 bases. There are 18 residues in the CDR3. With V trimmed by 3 bases and J by 5 bases, 12 bases remained unmatched. In germline, CDR1 is SGHAT, CDR2 FQNNGV. For the CDR3, the DNA is TGTGCCAGCAGCTTCCCCCTCACTAGCGGGGGTAGGAACAATGAGCAGTTCTTC. This codes for CASSFPLTSGGRNNEQFF.

The gene calls are TRBV7-8 and TRBJ2-5; D gene ambiguous. There are 12 residues in the CDR3. With 5 bases removed from V and 5 bases from J, the gap between germline ends came to 9 bases. CDR1 and CDR2 (germline): SGHVS, FQNEAQ. The CDR3 bases are TGTGCCAGCAGCGCCATCCGGGAGACCCAGTACTTC. Amino acids: CASSAIRETQYF.

This clone was seen more than once but under ten times. The V call is TRBV4-1, the J call TRBJ1-6; D uncertain. Deletions cut 3 bases from V and 14 bases from J, with 20 bases between. CDR1 is MGHRA and CDR2 is YSYEKL in the germline V gene. This CDR3 spans 15 amino acids. The CDR3 region is CASSHLTTGTVALHF. Written as DNA, the CDR3 is TGCGCCAGCAGCCACTTGACAACCGGCACGGTAGCCCTCCACTTT.

V is TRBV18 and J is TRBJ1-1; unclear D gene. The CDR3 spans 15 residues. Trimming left V 3 bases short and J 1 base short, with 12 bases between. The germline CDR1 and CDR2 sequences are KGHSH and LQKENI. CDR3 nucleotides: TGTGCCAGCTCACCCTCACTTGCAAGGAACACTGAAGCTTTCTTT. Translation gives CASSPSLARNTEAFF.

This clone was detected only a few times. The chain joins TRBV6-1 to TRBJ1-5, with D perhaps matching TRBD1 (5 bases). The V end was cut by 7 bases, the J end by 7 bases, with 17 bases between. The CDR3 spans 14 residues. The germline CDR1 and CDR2 sequences are MNHNS and SASEGT. The CDR3 DNA follows: TGTGCCAGCAACCTAAGCAGGGTTAGGCAGCCCCAGCATTTT. It specifies CASNLSRVRQPQHF.

This chain joins TRBV28 and TRBJ1-6; D unresolved. Looked up from germline, CDR1 is MDHEN and CDR2 is SYDVKM. Trimming stripped 10 bases from V and 6 bases from J, with 16 bases between. CDR3 size: 14 residues. The CDR3 nucleotides are TGTGCCACCGGTTTCAGGTTGGGTAATTCACCCCTCCACTTT. This codes for CATGFRLGNSPLHF.

The chain employs TRBV23-1 and TRBJ1-5; D not certain. TRBV23-1 is noted as an ORF with a role that remains uncertain. The V end was cut by 4 bases, the J end by 7 bases, with 17 bases between. The CDR3 covers 15 residues. The CDR3 DNA reads TGCGCCAGCAGTCCCCTTTGGTTAGGCGGGCAGCCCCAGCATTTT. It yields the protein CASSPLWLGGQPQHF.

This chain links TRBV9 with TRBJ2-1, with D perhaps matching TRBD1 (5 bases). Germline CDR1 reads SGDLS; CDR2 reads YYNGEE. CDR3 size: 16 residues. V dropped 0 bases and J dropped 3 bases, with 13 bases sitting between them. In nucleotides, the CDR3 is TGTGCCAGCAGCGTAGGGGTACAGGAAATCTACAATGAGCAGTTCTTC. This sequence encodes CASSVGVQEIYNEQFF.

V is TRBV7-6 and J is TRBJ2-1; D is unclear. Trimming removed 1 base from V and 8 bases from J, with 9 bases in between. The CDR3 runs to 13 residues. Germline values: CDR1 SGHVS, CDR2 FNYEAQ. The CDR3 DNA reads TGTGCCAGCAGCTTAGGTACCACGGATGAGCAGTTCTTC. This gives the protein CASSLGTTDEQFF. Full variable domain (missing parts from reference TRBV7-6 and TRBJ2-1): GAGVSQSPRYKVTKRGQDVALRCDPISGHVSLYWYRQALGQGPEFLTYFNYEAQQDKSGLPNDRFSAERPEGSISTLTIQRTEQRDSAMYRCASSLGTTDEQFFGPGTRLTVL.

The chain carries TRBV2 and TRBJ2-7, with D tentatively TRBD2 (5 bases). CDR1 is SNHLY and CDR2 is FYNNEI in the germline V gene. V gave up 7 bases and J gave up 0 bases, with 10 bases separating them. The length of the CDR3 is 13 residues. The CDR3 coding sequence is TGTGCCAGCAAGGAGGCAGGCTCCTACGAGCAGTACTTC. Translated, it gives CASKEAGSYEQYF.

The chain uses TRBV7-8 and TRBJ2-1, with a possible D match to TRBD1 (5 bases). Trimming left V 5 bases short and J 4 bases short, with 21 bases between. The CDR3 runs 17 residues. Germline V gene data show CDR1 as SGHVS and CDR2 as FQNEAQ. CDR3 residues: CASSTMGEKGWYNEQFF. CDR3 sequence (DNA): TGTGCCAGCAGCACCATGGGCGAGAAGGGGTGGTACAATGAGCAGTTCTTC.

Here the CDR3 reads CASSYSIDRSPEAFF. CDR3 nucleotide sequence: TGTGCCAGCAGTTACTCTATAGACAGATCACCGGAAGCTTTCTTT. The rearrangement joins TRBV6-5 to TRBJ1-1; maybe TRBD1 (5 bases). Trimming shortened V by 0 bases and J by 8 bases, and 16 bases separated the two germline ends. The CDR3 is 15 amino acids. The germline V gene has CDR1 MNHEY and CDR2 SVGAGI.

The chain couples TRBV2 to TRBJ1-6, with TRBD1 as a possible D gene (5 bases). The CDR3 totals 14 residues. CDR1 and CDR2 from the germline V gene are SNHLY and FYNNEI. V was cut by 2 bases and J by 10 bases, with 12 bases left in between. The chain's CDR3 is CASSEPGGKSPLHF. CDR3 DNA sequence: TGTGCCAGCAGTGAACCGGGGGGTAAATCACCCCTCCACTTT. Drawing the rest from reference TRBV2 and TRBJ1-6, the complete variable domain is EPEVTQTPSHQVTQMGQEVILRCVPISNHLYFYWYRQILGQKVEFLVSFYNNEISEKSEIFDDQFSVERPDGSNFTLKIRSTKLEDSAMYFCASSEPGGKSPLHFGNGTRLTVT.

V usage is TRBV14 and J usage is TRBJ2-2; 7 nucleotides agree with TRBD1. Per the germline V gene, CDR1 is SGHDN and CDR2 is FVKESK. V lost 2 bases and J lost 2; bases outside the gene matches: 5. The CDR3 spans 16 residues. CDR3 amino acids: CASSQRTGSNTGELFF. CDR3 nucleotide sequence: TGTGCCAGCAGCCAACGGACAGGTTCTAACACCGGGGAGCTGTTTTTT.

The rearrangement joins TRBV7-6 to TRBJ1-5; a weak D match, TRBD1 (5 bases). V was cut by 5 bases and J by 7 bases, with 18 bases left in between. The CDR3 is 15 amino acids. Germline CDR1 and CDR2: SGHVS and FNYEAQ. The CDR3 nucleotides are TGTGCCAGCAGCCCAATGGGGGGTTTGGGCCAGCCCCAGCATTTT. This codes for CASSPMGGLGQPQHF.

J is TRBJ1-4 and V is TRBV2; D not resolved. CDR1 is SNHLY, CDR2 FYNNEI, per germline. V dropped 5 bases and J dropped 6 bases, with 13 bases sitting between them. The CDR3 covers 14 residues. Here the CDR3 DNA reads TGTGCCAGCAGTAGAGGCCTCGGTGATGAAAAACTGTTTTTT. It specifies CASSRGLGDEKLFF.

This clone was seen a single time. The chain carries TRBV29-1 and TRBJ2-5, with a weak D call TRBD1 (6 bases). There are 15 residues in the CDR3. The V gene lost 2 bases and the J gene lost 5 bases, with 18 bases spanning the gap. Germline loops: CDR1 SQVTM, CDR2 ANQGSEA. The DNA for the CDR3 is TGCAGCGTTGAATTGGTGGACAGACCTAGGGAGACCCAGTACTTC. This encodes CSVELVDRPRETQYF.

The chain recombines TRBV19 with TRBJ1-5, with D perhaps TRBD1 (6 bases). The V gene lost 3 bases and the J gene lost 1 base, with 13 bases spanning the gap. CDR3 length equals 16 residues. Germline CDR1 reads LNHDA; CDR2 reads SQIVND (reference sequence). For the CDR3, the DNA is TGTGCCAGTAGTATCCCGGGGGGCCGGAGCAATCAGCCCCAGCATTTT. This sequence encodes CASSIPGGRSNQPQHF.

The V gene is TRBV19, the J gene TRBJ1-2, with a weak D call TRBD1 (5 bases). Deletions cut 9 bases from V and 8 bases from J, with 16 bases between. This CDR3 has 12 residues. Germline V CDR1 and CDR2: LNHDA, SQIVND (reference sequence). CDR3 in DNA: TGTGCCAGCCGACAGACCAGCAGGGGCTACACCTTC. Protein: CASRQTSRGYTF.

The chain has TRBV2 and TRBJ1-5, with TRBD1 matching over 7 bases. Germline lookup yields CDR1 SNHLY and CDR2 FYNNEI. Trimming cost V 2 bases and J 3 bases; bases outside gene matches: 7. The CDR3 length is 16 residues. This chain's CDR3 is CASSESGQVFNQPQHF. In DNA form, the CDR3 reads TGTGCCAGCAGTGAATCCGGACAGGTTTTCAATCAGCCCCAGCATTTT. Looking up the rest from reference TRBV2 and TRBJ1-5 gives the full variable domain: EPEVTQTPSHQVTQMGQEVILRCVPISNHLYFYWYRQILGQKVEFLVSFYNNEISEKSEIFDDQFSVERPDGSNFTLKIRSTKLEDSAMYFCASSESGQVFNQPQHFGDGTRLSIL.

The chain combines TRBV19 with TRBJ1-2; D is possibly TRBD1 (6 bases). This CDR3 is built from 14 residues. V gave up 6 bases and J gave up 8 bases, with 19 bases separating them. Germline V gene sequence: CDR1 LNHDA, CDR2 SQIVND (reference sequence). The CDR3: CASSPLDRNEGYTF. DNA of the CDR3: TGTGCCAGTAGCCCCTTAGACAGGAACGAAGGCTACACCTTC.

The J gene is TRBJ2-1, the V gene TRBV2; TRBD2 aligns across 10 bases. V lost 4 bases to trimming and J lost 4 bases; unmatched junction nucleotides: 7. Germline V gives CDR1 SNHLY, CDR2 FYNNEI. CDR3 length: 16 residues. The CDR3 here is CASSVASGGVYNEQFF. The CDR3 DNA follows: TGTGCCAGCAGTGTGGCTAGCGGGGGAGTGTACAATGAGCAGTTCTTC.

The V and J genes are TRBV18 and TRBJ1-3; the D gene is possibly TRBD1 (6 bases). The CDR3 runs to 16 residues. Trimming removed 2 bases at V and 7 bases at J, with 18 bases between. Germline V lookup: CDR1 KGHSH, CDR2 LQKENI. CDR3 in DNA: TGTGCCAGCTCACCAAGCATTGGGGGCGACGGGAACACCATATATTTT. It encodes CASSPSIGGDGNTIYF.